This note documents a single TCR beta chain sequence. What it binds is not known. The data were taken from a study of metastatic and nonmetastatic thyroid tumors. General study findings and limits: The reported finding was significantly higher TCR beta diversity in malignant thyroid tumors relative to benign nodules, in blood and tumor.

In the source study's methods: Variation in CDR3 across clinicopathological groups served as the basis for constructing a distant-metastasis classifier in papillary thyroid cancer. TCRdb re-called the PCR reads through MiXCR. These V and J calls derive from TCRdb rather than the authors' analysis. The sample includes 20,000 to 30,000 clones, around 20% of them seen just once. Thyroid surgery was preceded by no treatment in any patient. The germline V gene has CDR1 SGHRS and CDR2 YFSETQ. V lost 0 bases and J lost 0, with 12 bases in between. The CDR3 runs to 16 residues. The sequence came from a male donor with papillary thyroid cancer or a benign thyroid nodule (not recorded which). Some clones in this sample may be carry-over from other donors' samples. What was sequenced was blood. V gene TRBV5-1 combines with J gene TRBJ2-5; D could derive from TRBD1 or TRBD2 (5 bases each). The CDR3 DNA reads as TGCGCCAGCAGCTTGGTCCGGGGCCCCCACCAAGAGACCCAGTACTTC. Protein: CASSLVRGPHQETQYF.